A selection of T cell receptor beta chains follows, all from one sample in a study of blood T cell repertoires in COVID-19. Measured with immunoSEQ multiplex PCR; TCRdb has only the in-frame clones, and not every one. The table records approximately 97,000 clones, about nine tenths of them present only once. Sequenced sample: peripheral blood. These receptors were collected from a woman aged 45-65 years with COVID-19, enrolled during active disease. Each CDR3 is given with its conserved first and last residue. D genes are given only for firm matches. The listing skips clone size in some rows; elsewhere it reads once, few, many or a size class.

clone_size | j_call | v_call | d_call | cdr3_nt | cdr3_aa
once | TRBJ1-5 | TRBV5-1 | . | TGCGCCAGCAGCTTCCAGACAGACTCCAATCAGCCCCAGCATTTT | CASSFQTDSNQPQHF
. | TRBJ1-2 | TRBV19 | . | TGTGCCAGTAGTGAAGGGGGTGGCTACACCTTC | CASSEGGGYTF
once | TRBJ1-1 | TRBV5-1 | . | TGCGCCAGCAGCTTGGGGACAGCTTTGAACACTGAAGCTTTCTTT | CASSLGTALNTEAFF
. | TRBJ1-2 | TRBV5-5 | . | TGTGCCAGCAGCTTGTCGGCAACTCATCAGACAGCCAACTATGGCTACACCTTC | CASSLSATHQTANYGYTF
. | TRBJ2-3 | TRBV14 | . | TGTGCCAGCAGCCAGGGGGCGAGGGGAGATACGCAGTATTTT | CASSQGARGDTQYF
. | TRBJ1-2 | TRBV24-1 | TRBD1 | TGTGCCACCAGTAGCGGACAGGGCTTCCATGGCTACACCTTC | CATSSGQGFHGYTF
. | TRBJ2-1 | TRBV15 | TRBD1 | TGTGCCACTACGGACAGGGCTGAAAATGAGCAGTTCTTC | CATTDRAENEQFF
. | TRBJ2-3 | TRBV5-1 | TRBD2 | TGCGCCAGCAACCTACTAGCGGGGGGCACAGATACGCAGTATTTT | CASNLLAGGTDTQYF
once | TRBJ1-1 | TRBV29-1 | . | TGCAGCGTTGAAAGGGGATACACTGAAGCTTTCTTT | CSVERGYTEAFF
. | TRBJ1-4 | TRBV28 | TRBD1 | TGTGCCAGCAGGAGGTCGGGACAGGGTGAAAAACTGTTTTTT | CASRRSGQGEKLFF
once | TRBJ1-2 | TRBV28 | . | TGTGCCAGCAGAGCGGGACACCTTACTAACTATGGCTACACCTTC | CASRAGHLTNYGYTF
. | TRBJ1-6 | TRBV4-3 | . | TGCGCCAGCAGCCAAGTAGAGAATAATTCACCCCTCCACTTT | CASSQVENNSPLHF
. | TRBJ1-2 | TRBV6-5 | . | TGTGCCAGCAATCTACAGGCTAACTATGGCTACACCTTC | CASNLQANYGYTF
. | TRBJ2-1 | TRBV29-1 | . | TGCAGCGTTAACCCGACAGGCCGGGTGAAGTTCTTC | CSVNPTGRVKFF
few | TRBJ1-5 | TRBV7-6 | TRBD1 | TGTGCCAGCAGCAGGGACAGGGGGTTAGGTCAGCCCCAGCATTTT | CASSRDRGLGQPQHF
. | TRBJ1-2 | TRBV6-5 | . | TGTGCCAGCAGTTCTATATCCCGGGACAAGGCTTACTTC | CASSSISRDKAYF
. | TRBJ1-3 | TRBV4-1 | . | TGCGCCAGCAGCCAAGATCAGGGGTCTGGAAACACCATATATTTT | CASSQDQGSGNTIYF
. | TRBJ1-2 | TRBV6-1 | TRBD1 | TGTGCCAGCAGTGAACGGTTCGGGACAGGGACGGGCGGCTACACCTTC | CASSERFGTGTGGYTF
. | TRBJ2-1 | TRBV3-1/TRBV3-2 | TRBD2 | TGTGCCAGCAACACGGGGGGGGTCGGTGAGCAGTTCTTC | CASNTGGVGEQFF
. | TRBJ2-7 | TRBV15 | . | TGTGCCACCAGCAGAGATCGCAGTATCGACGAGCAGTACTTC | CATSRDRSIDEQYF
. | TRBJ1-1 | TRBV5-1 | . | TGCGCCAGCAGCTTGCAAATTGGAGTGAACACTGAAGCTTTCTTT | CASSLQIGVNTEAFF
once | TRBJ2-5 | TRBV5-8 | TRBD1 | TGTGCCAGCAGACTCGACAGGGGACAAGAGACCCAGTACTTC | CASRLDRGQETQYF
. | TRBJ1-3 | TRBV5-4 | . | TGTGCCAGCAGCTTGCCAGGGGCTGGAAACACCATATATTTT | CASSLPGAGNTIYF
. | TRBJ2-7 | TRBV5-6 | TRBD1 | TGTGCCAGCAGCTTGGCTGCACAGGGGGCCTACGAGCAGTACTTC | CASSLAAQGAYEQYF
. | TRBJ2-2 | TRBV7-2 | TRBD1 | TGTGCCAGCAGCCCACCGGGACAGGGGGTAACCGGGGAGCTGTTTTTT | CASSPPGQGVTGELFF
. | TRBJ2-2 | TRBV24-1 | . | TGTGCCACCAGTGATTTGAGGGGAACCGGGGAGCTGTTTTTT | CATSDLRGTGELFF
. | TRBJ1-2 | TRBV13 | TRBD1 | TGTGCCAGCAGCTTAGTACCCGGACAGGGGAGTGGCTACACCTTC | CASSLVPGQGSGYTF
. | TRBJ2-4 | TRBV4-1 | . | TGCGCCAGCAGCCAAGATTCGGGCAGGGCGCTGGCCAAAAACATTCAGTACTTC | CASSQDSGRALAKNIQYF
. | TRBJ1-4 | TRBV10-3 | . | TGTGCCATCAGTGTGGGAGCGGCTAATGAAAAACTGTTTTTT | CAISVGAANEKLFF
. | TRBJ1-1 | TRBV19 | . | TGTGCCAGTAGTCGGGGGAGTGAAGCTTTCTTT | CASSRGSEAFF
. | TRBJ1-2 | TRBV6-4 | . | TGTGCCAGCAGTGACACGTTAAGGAGAAGGGGAAGTGGCTACACCTTC | CASSDTLRRRGSGYTF
. | TRBJ2-7 | TRBV19 | . | TGTGCCAGTAGTTCCGGCGGGGACCGCTTTTCCTACGAGCAGTACTTC | CASSSGGDRFSYEQYF